This T cell receptor beta chain comes out of a study of metastatic and nonmetastatic thyroid tumors. In its sample, this clone was seen a few times. TCRdb reanalyzed the PCR reads via MiXCR. The top ten clones hold roughly 24% of a sample with 15,000 to 20,000 clones, just under 30% of them seen once. No treatment of any kind had been given to any patient before thyroid surgery. Sequencing was done on a sample of tumor tissue. This clonotype originated in a male donor with papillary thyroid cancer or a benign thyroid nodule (not recorded which). Some clones in this sample may be carry-over from other donors' samples.

CDR3 sequence (DNA): TGTGCCAGCAGCAGGCTCGGACAGAATCAGCCCCAGCATTTT. Translation gives CASSRLGQNQPQHF. V and J are TRBV5-6 and TRBJ1-5; TRBD1 might be the D (6 bases). V was cut by 4 bases and J by 4 bases, with 12 bases left in between. This CDR3 is 14 amino acids long. Germline CDR1 and CDR2: SGHDT and YYEEEE.